This is a list of T cell receptor beta chains from one sample in a study of OX40 agonist ivuxolimab in advanced cancers. Sequencing used immunoSEQ multiplex PCR; TCRdb keeps in-frame clones, though not all of them. The data hold 25,000 to 30,000 clones, with about 86% observed a single time. The material sequenced was CD4+ or CD8+ T cells sorted from blood, taken in a trial of the OX40 agonist ivuxolimab. These receptors all stem from an adult with an advanced solid tumor such as melanoma, head and neck, liver or kidney cancer. Both conserved end residues are part of each CDR3. Fields, in order: J gene, D gene, V gene, clone size, CDR3 DNA, CDR3 protein. A D gene is named only where the DNA matches it firmly. Size is stated for part of the rows, as once, few or many counts, or as a class when the clone is expanded.

TRBJ2-2 | NA | TRBV9 | NA | TGTGCCAGCAGCGTAGTTCCCGGGGAGCTGTTTTTT | CASSVVPGELFF
TRBJ1-1 | NA | TRBV28 | NA | TGTGCCATTTCAAGGGGTACTGAAGCTTTCTTT | CAISRGTEAFF
TRBJ1-2 | NA | TRBV6-1 | once | TGTGCCAGCAGCCGACAGCTTCTCTATGGCTACACCTTC | CASSRQLLYGYTF
TRBJ2-7 | NA | TRBV27 | NA | TGTGCCAGCAGTTTAAAGTACAGGGACTACGAGCAGTACTTC | CASSLKYRDYEQYF
TRBJ2-2 | NA | TRBV11-2 | once | TGTGCCAGCAGCTTACTCACCGGGGAGCTGTTTTTT | CASSLLTGELFF
TRBJ2-3 | TRBD1 | TRBV4-1 | NA | TGCGCCAGCAGCCAAGAACTCCAGGGGGCAGATACGCAGTATTTT | CASSQELQGADTQYF
TRBJ2-2 | TRBD2 | TRBV11-3 | few | TGTGCCAGCAGCTCTGCTGGACTAGCGGGAGACCACGGGGAGCTGTTTTTT | CASSSAGLAGDHGELFF
TRBJ1-6 | NA | TRBV10-3 | NA | TGTGCCATCAGTGAACGTATAGAATCCGAATCACCCCTCCACTTT | CAISERIESESPLHF
TRBJ1-5 | NA | TRBV6-6 | NA | TGTGCCAGCAGTTCCCCGTATCAGCCCCAGCATTTT | CASSSPYQPQHF
TRBJ2-7 | NA | TRBV7-9 | few | TGTGCCAGCAGCCCTCCCCCCCCTTCCTCCTACGAGCAGTACTTC | CASSPPPPSSYEQYF
TRBJ2-2 | NA | TRBV4-2 | few | TGTGCCAGCAGCCAAGGGGAGACCACCACCGGGGAGCTGTTTTTT | CASSQGETTTGELFF
TRBJ1-2 | NA | TRBV15 | NA | TGTGCCACCAGCAGAGATACGTTTGGGGGACGTGGCTACACCTTC | CATSRDTFGGRGYTF
TRBJ2-2 | TRBD2 | TRBV27 | once | TGTGCCAGCAGTTTATTAACTAGCGGGAGGCACACCGGGGAGCTGTTTTTT | CASSLLTSGRHTGELFF
TRBJ2-7 | NA | TRBV5-1 | NA | TGCGCCAGCAGCTTGGAGGGTCGGGCGTACGAGCAGTACTTC | CASSLEGRAYEQYF
TRBJ1-2 | NA | TRBV5-1 | NA | TGCGCCAGCAGCTTGGTTGGGAATAACTATGGCTACACCTTC | CASSLVGNNYGYTF
TRBJ2-7 | NA | TRBV19 | NA | TGTGCCGCAGCCCCGGGACACTACTACGAGCAGTACTTC | CAAAPGHYYEQYF
TRBJ2-7 | NA | TRBV7-9 | NA | TGTGCCAGCAGCCCGGGGACTGAGACCTACGAGCAGTACTTC | CASSPGTETYEQYF
TRBJ2-1 | TRBD2 | TRBV2 | NA | TGTGCCAGCCCTAGCGGGATCCGCAATGAGCAGTTCTTC | CASPSGIRNEQFF
TRBJ1-1 | TRBD1 | TRBV6-5 | once | TGTGCCAGCAGTTACTCAAATACAGGGGGGAACACTGAAGCTTTCTTT | CASSYSNTGGNTEAFF
TRBJ2-3 | TRBD2 | TRBV7-3 | once | TGTGCCAGCAGCTTAGCGGGGGGGAGCACAGATACGCAGTATTTT | CASSLAGGSTDTQYF
TRBJ2-5 | NA | TRBV28 | NA | TGTGCCAGCAGTTTATCACCCGTAGTTGGCGAGACCCAGTACTTC | CASSLSPVVGETQYF
TRBJ2-7 | NA | TRBV7-9 | NA | TGTGCCAGCCTATCGGGCTACGAGCAGTACTTC | CASLSGYEQYF
TRBJ2-1 | NA | TRBV19 | NA | TGTGCCAGTAGCCATAGGTACGGTGAGCAGTTCTTC | CASSHRYGEQFF
TRBJ2-7 | TRBD1 | TRBV14 | NA | TGTGCCAGCAGCCATCCCCAGGGGGCCACGAAGGGGCAGTACTTC | CASSHPQGATKGQYF
TRBJ2-1 | NA | TRBV13 | NA | TGTGCCAGCAGCTTGGGCAAGGGCTCCTACAATGAGCAGTTCTTC | CASSLGKGSYNEQFF
TRBJ1-2 | NA | TRBV21-1 | NA | TGTGCCAGCAGCAATCCCTCGTATGGGGCGAACTATGGCTACACCTTC | CASSNPSYGANYGYTF
TRBJ2-2 | TRBD2 | TRBV29-1 | NA | TGCGCGGGGGGAAACACCGGGGAGCTGTTTTTT | CAGGNTGELFF
TRBJ2-1 | TRBD1 | TRBV27 | NA | TGTGCCAGCAGTTCGGACAGGGCCTACAATGAGCAGTTCTTC | CASSSDRAYNEQFF
TRBJ1-6 | NA | TRBV9 | few | TGTGCCAGCAGTGGCGGGGGGCGTTCACCCCTCCACTTT | CASSGGGRSPLHF
TRBJ2-7 | NA | TRBV18 | medium-sized | TGTGCCAGCTCAAGCTCCTACGAGCAGTACTTC | CASSSSYEQYF
TRBJ2-7 | TRBD1 | TRBV9 | once | TGTGCCAGCAGCTCCAGCCGGGACAGGGGACGCGAGCAGTACTTC | CASSSSRDRGREQYF
TRBJ2-2 | TRBD1 | TRBV27 | NA | TGTGCCAGCCGACAGGGGGCCGGGGAGCTGTTTTTT | CASRQGAGELFF
TRBJ2-1 | NA | TRBV19 | NA | TGTGCCAGTAGTCGGGGCGGGATGAGCTCCTACAATGAGCAGTTCTTC | CASSRGGMSSYNEQFF
TRBJ2-6 | NA | TRBV9 | NA | TGTGCCAGCAGCGGAGGAACGGGTGGGGCCAACGTCCTGACTTTC | CASSGGTGGANVLTF
TRBJ2-7 | NA | TRBV4-2 | few | TGTGCCAGCAGGGGGGACTTGTCCTACGAGCAGTACTTC | CASRGDLSYEQYF
TRBJ2-3 | NA | TRBV10-2 | NA | TGCGCCAGCAGTATAGGACCAAACTCTATGGATGAAGCAGATACGCAGTATTTT | CASSIGPNSMDEADTQYF
TRBJ1-4 | NA | TRBV7-9 | NA | TGTGCCAGCAGCCCCGGGGGGAAGGAAGATAATGAAAAACTGTTTTTT | CASSPGGKEDNEKLFF
TRBJ2-3 | NA | TRBV7-6 | NA | TGTGCCAGCAGGGAGCGGAGTGGGGCAGATACGCAGTATTTT | CASRERSGADTQYF
TRBJ2-1 | TRBD2 | TRBV7-6 | NA | TGTGCCAGCAGCTTGACTAGCGGGAGTTTGATTGGGGACAATGAGCAGTTCTTC | CASSLTSGSLIGDNEQFF